These T cell receptor beta chains were read from a single sample in a study of T cell responses to AZD1222 COVID-19 vaccine. The method was immunoSEQ multiplex PCR; TCRdb's version includes in-frame clones alone and lacks a portion of them. This sample has some 170,000 clones, with 70% to 90% found just once. The material sequenced was peripheral blood, taken on day 0 of AZD1222 vaccination. Every receptor here comes from an adult in good health. Each CDR3 is given with its conserved first and last residue. D genes are given only for firm matches. Clone size appears in some rows only: once, few, many, or a class for an expanded clone.

v_call: TRBV5-6; d_call: NA; j_call: TRBJ2-7; clone_size: NA; cdr3_nt: TGTGCCAGCAGCTTCAAGACTGAGCAGTACTTC; cdr3_aa: CASSFKTEQYF
v_call: TRBV28; d_call: NA; j_call: TRBJ1-1; clone_size: NA; cdr3_nt: TGTGCCAGCAGTACAGGCGATGAAGCTTTCTTT; cdr3_aa: CASSTGDEAFF
v_call: TRBV11-2; d_call: NA; j_call: TRBJ1-5; clone_size: NA; cdr3_nt: TGTGCCAGCAGCTCACAGGAGAATCAGCCCCAGCATTTT; cdr3_aa: CASSSQENQPQHF
v_call: TRBV5-4; d_call: TRBD1; j_call: TRBJ1-3; clone_size: NA; cdr3_nt: TGTGCCAGCAGCATTAGGACAGGATGGGCGGGAAACACCATATATTTT; cdr3_aa: CASSIRTGWAGNTIYF
v_call: TRBV2; d_call: NA; j_call: TRBJ1-1; clone_size: once; cdr3_nt: TGTGCCAGCAGTGAATCGGAGGGGGGTTTGACTGAAGCTTTCTTT; cdr3_aa: CASSESEGGLTEAFF
v_call: TRBV9; d_call: TRBD2; j_call: TRBJ2-1; clone_size: NA; cdr3_nt: TGTGCCAGCAGTGAGGTAGCGGGGCGATACAATGAGCAGTTCTTC; cdr3_aa: CASSEVAGRYNEQFF
v_call: TRBV6-1; d_call: NA; j_call: TRBJ1-1; clone_size: NA; cdr3_nt: TGTGCCAGCAGTGCGGTGGAGGGGCTGTTAGGCACTGAAGCTTTCTTT; cdr3_aa: CASSAVEGLLGTEAFF
v_call: TRBV2; d_call: NA; j_call: TRBJ2-1; clone_size: NA; cdr3_nt: TGTGCCAGCAGTGAAGGTCGGGAGATTTCCTACAATGAGCAGTTCTTC; cdr3_aa: CASSEGREISYNEQFF
v_call: TRBV6-5; d_call: NA; j_call: TRBJ1-6; clone_size: NA; cdr3_nt: TGTGCCAGCAGTTACGATAACTCCTATAATTCACCCCTCCACTTT; cdr3_aa: CASSYDNSYNSPLHF
v_call: TRBV6-5; d_call: NA; j_call: TRBJ2-3; clone_size: NA; cdr3_nt: TGTGCCAGCAAACTAGCCACCCGCACAGATACGCAGTATTTT; cdr3_aa: CASKLATRTDTQYF
v_call: TRBV25-1; d_call: NA; j_call: TRBJ2-3; clone_size: NA; cdr3_nt: TGTGCCAGCAGTGATCACGGGACCTCGGATACGCAGTATTTT; cdr3_aa: CASSDHGTSDTQYF
v_call: TRBV9; d_call: NA; j_call: TRBJ1-6; clone_size: once; cdr3_nt: TGTGCCAGCAGCGTAGTGGCAGACCATAATTCACCCCTCCACTTT; cdr3_aa: CASSVVADHNSPLHF
v_call: TRBV5-5; d_call: NA; j_call: TRBJ1-1; clone_size: few; cdr3_nt: TGTGCCAGCAGCTTGTTTGGTGGGACTGAAGCTTTCTTT; cdr3_aa: CASSLFGGTEAFF
v_call: TRBV7-9; d_call: NA; j_call: TRBJ2-2; clone_size: NA; cdr3_nt: TGTGCCAGCAGTGAAGGGGGGGTTAACACCGGGGAGCTGTTTTTT; cdr3_aa: CASSEGGVNTGELFF
v_call: TRBV2; d_call: NA; j_call: TRBJ1-1; clone_size: once; cdr3_nt: TGTGCCAGCAGTGAATTTTCAACAGCCAAGAACACTGAAGCTTTCTTT; cdr3_aa: CASSEFSTAKNTEAFF
v_call: TRBV13; d_call: NA; j_call: TRBJ2-7; clone_size: once; cdr3_nt: TGTGCCAGCAGCCGGACTAAAGGCTACTCCTACGAGCAGTACTTC; cdr3_aa: CASSRTKGYSYEQYF
v_call: TRBV5-4; d_call: NA; j_call: TRBJ1-3; clone_size: once; cdr3_nt: TGTGCCAGCAGCTTGAGGGGGAACGGAAACACCATATATTTT; cdr3_aa: CASSLRGNGNTIYF
v_call: TRBV9; d_call: NA; j_call: TRBJ1-1; clone_size: NA; cdr3_nt: TGTGCCAGCAGCGTAGATCTGCAGGCTGAAGCTTTCTTT; cdr3_aa: CASSVDLQAEAFF
v_call: TRBV5-4; d_call: TRBD2; j_call: TRBJ2-2; clone_size: NA; cdr3_nt: TGTGCCAGCAGCTTACTAGCGGGAGGGCCGACCGGGGAGCTGTTTTTT; cdr3_aa: CASSLLAGGPTGELFF
v_call: TRBV28; d_call: TRBD2; j_call: TRBJ2-1; clone_size: NA; cdr3_nt: TGTGCCAGCAATCGAATAGCGGGGCGTCGGAATGAGCAGTTCTTC; cdr3_aa: CASNRIAGRRNEQFF
v_call: TRBV6-4; d_call: NA; j_call: TRBJ2-2; clone_size: NA; cdr3_nt: TGTGCCAGCAGTGTCATGGCCGGCACCGGGGAGCTGTTTTTT; cdr3_aa: CASSVMAGTGELFF
v_call: TRBV7-9; d_call: TRBD2; j_call: TRBJ2-2; clone_size: NA; cdr3_nt: TGTGCCAGCAGCCCCCCCGCGGGAGGATCAAACACCGGGGAGCTGTTTTTT; cdr3_aa: CASSPPAGGSNTGELFF
v_call: TRBV28; d_call: NA; j_call: TRBJ1-1; clone_size: NA; cdr3_nt: TGTGCCAGCAGATCCAGGGGTGGTGGCACTGAAGCTTTCTTT; cdr3_aa: CASRSRGGGTEAFF
v_call: TRBV6-2/TRBV6-3; d_call: TRBD1; j_call: TRBJ1-5; clone_size: NA; cdr3_nt: TGTGCCAGCAGTTCTCTGACAGGGCCAAAAGGCAATCAGCCCCAGCATTTT; cdr3_aa: CASSSLTGPKGNQPQHF
v_call: TRBV2; d_call: NA; j_call: TRBJ1-6; clone_size: NA; cdr3_nt: TGTGCCAGCAGTGAATTTTGGGGGGTAGGGTCACCCCTCCACTTT; cdr3_aa: CASSEFWGVGSPLHF
v_call: TRBV27; d_call: NA; j_call: TRBJ1-5; clone_size: NA; cdr3_nt: TGTGCCAGCAGTTTAGGTGGGGGAGGGTACCAGCCCCAGCATTTT; cdr3_aa: CASSLGGGGYQPQHF
v_call: TRBV7-9; d_call: NA; j_call: TRBJ1-6; clone_size: NA; cdr3_nt: TGTGCCAGCAGCTTAGGGGACCTTAATTCACCCCTCCACTTT; cdr3_aa: CASSLGDLNSPLHF
v_call: TRBV5-5; d_call: TRBD2; j_call: TRBJ2-3; clone_size: NA; cdr3_nt: TGTGCCAGCAGCTTGGGGTCTAGCGGAAACACAGATACGCAGTATTTT; cdr3_aa: CASSLGSSGNTDTQYF
v_call: TRBV7-8; d_call: NA; j_call: TRBJ1-4; clone_size: NA; cdr3_nt: TGTGCCAGCACCACCGGATCCGGCGCAAGAAAACTGTTTTTT; cdr3_aa: CASTTGSGARKLFF
v_call: TRBV12-3/TRBV12-4; d_call: NA; j_call: TRBJ2-2; clone_size: NA; cdr3_nt: TGTGCCAGCGTCCGCTTTGGCGGGGAGCTGTTTTTT; cdr3_aa: CASVRFGGELFF
v_call: TRBV10-1; d_call: TRBD1; j_call: TRBJ2-5; clone_size: NA; cdr3_nt: TGCGCCAGCGGGACAGGGTATAGGGAGACCCAGTACTTC; cdr3_aa: CASGTGYRETQYF